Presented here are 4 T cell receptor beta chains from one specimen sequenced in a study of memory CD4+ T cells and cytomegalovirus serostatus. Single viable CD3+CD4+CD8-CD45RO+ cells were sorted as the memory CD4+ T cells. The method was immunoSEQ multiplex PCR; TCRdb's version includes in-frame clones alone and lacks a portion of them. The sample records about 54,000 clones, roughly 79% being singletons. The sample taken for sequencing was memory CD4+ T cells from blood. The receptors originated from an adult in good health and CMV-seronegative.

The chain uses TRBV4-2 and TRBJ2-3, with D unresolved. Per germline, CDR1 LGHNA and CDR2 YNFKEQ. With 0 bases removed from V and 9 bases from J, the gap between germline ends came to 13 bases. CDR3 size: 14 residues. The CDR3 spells CASSQDLASYTQYF. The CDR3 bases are TGTGCCAGCAGCCAAGATTTGGCGTCATACACGCAGTATTTT.

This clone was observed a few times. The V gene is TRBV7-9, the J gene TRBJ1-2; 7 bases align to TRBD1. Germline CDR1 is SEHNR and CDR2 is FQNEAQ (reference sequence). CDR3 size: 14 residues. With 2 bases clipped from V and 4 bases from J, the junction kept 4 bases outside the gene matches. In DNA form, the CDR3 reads TGTGCCAGCAGCTTAAGAGGGGGCGGCTATGGCTACACCTTC. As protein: CASSLRGGGYGYTF.

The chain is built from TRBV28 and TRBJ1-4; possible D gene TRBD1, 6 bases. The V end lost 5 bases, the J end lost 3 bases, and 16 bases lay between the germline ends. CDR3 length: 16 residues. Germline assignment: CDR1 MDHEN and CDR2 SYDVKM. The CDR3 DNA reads TGTGCCAGCAGTCCCCTGGGCAGGGGCCCTAATGAAAAACTGTTTTTT. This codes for CASSPLGRGPNEKLFF.

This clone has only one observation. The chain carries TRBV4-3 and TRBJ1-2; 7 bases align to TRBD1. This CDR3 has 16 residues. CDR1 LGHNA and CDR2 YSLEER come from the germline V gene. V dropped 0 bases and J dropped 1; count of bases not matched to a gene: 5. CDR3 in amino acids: CASSQEGGLGNYGYTF. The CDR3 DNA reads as TGCGCCAGCAGCCAAGAAGGGGGCCTCGGTAACTATGGCTACACCTTC.